These 14 T cell receptor beta chains were all obtained from the same sample, sequenced in a study of blood T cell repertoires in COVID-19. Libraries were prepared by immunoSEQ multiplex PCR; TCRdb keeps only in-frame clonotypes and omits some of them. The table lists under 350,000 clones, around 86% of them singletons. Material for sequencing was PBMCs or T cells enriched from blood (not recorded which). The receptors were sampled from a woman in her 40s with acute COVID-19.

The V gene is TRBV7-3, the J gene TRBJ2-2, with D possibly TRBD1 on 6 matching bases. In germline, CDR1 is SGHTA, CDR2 FQGTGA. Trimming removed 5 bases at V and 7 bases at J, with 17 bases between. The CDR3 is made up of 15 amino acids. CDR3 sequence (DNA): TGTGCCAGCAGCCTACGGGACAATCCTTACGGGGAGCTGTTTTTT. Translation gives CASSLRDNPYGELFF.

V usage is TRBV10-1 and J usage is TRBJ2-3, with 7 positions matching TRBD1. Germline trimming cut 6 bases from V and 4 bases from J; bases unmatched to any gene: 13. The germline gives CDR1 WNHNN, CDR2 SYGVQD (reference sequence). This CDR3 contains 16 residues. The CDR3 reads CASRRGSGGLSDTQYF. The CDR3 coding sequence is TGCGCCAGCAGGAGGGGGTCAGGGGGTCTGTCAGATACGCAGTATTTT.

The V gene is TRBV6-5, the J gene TRBJ1-5; no definite D call. The CDR3 runs 15 residues. Germline loops: CDR1 MNHEY, CDR2 SVGAGI. V lost 2 bases and J 0 bases, leaving 8 bases between the germline ends. DNA for the CDR3: TGTGCCAGCAGTTACGATGGGAGTAGCAATCAGCCCCAGCATTTT. This codes for CASSYDGSSNQPQHF.

This clone was detected only a few times. The rearrangement links TRBV19 to TRBJ1-3; 9 nucleotides line up with TRBD1. The CDR3 length is 14 residues. V lost 8 bases to trimming and J lost 3 bases; unmatched junction nucleotides: 5. CDR1 and CDR2 (germline): LNHDA, SQIVND (reference sequence). CDR3 nucleotide sequence: TGTGCCAGTTTCCCGGGACAGGGTGGAAACACCATATATTTT. This sequence encodes CASFPGQGGNTIYF.

The V gene is TRBV19, the J gene TRBJ1-1; weak D call: TRBD1 (6 bases). This CDR3 has 18 amino acids. Looked up from germline, CDR1 is LNHDA and CDR2 is SQIVND (reference sequence). The V end lost 6 bases, the J end lost 0 bases, and 23 bases lay between the germline ends. The DNA for the CDR3 is TGTGCCAGTAGCCGTAGGGGGATCGGGGGAGGGATGAACACTGAAGCTTTCTTT. Amino acids: CASSRRGIGGGMNTEAFF.

This chain links TRBV6-1 with TRBJ1-2; D call uncertain. Trimming pared 3 bases from V and 0 bases from J, leaving 11 bases between. The CDR3 has 15 amino acids. Germline V lookup: CDR1 MNHNS, CDR2 SASEGT. DNA for the CDR3: TGTGCCAGCAGTGATTTGGGCACATCTAACTATGGCTACACCTTC. This encodes CASSDLGTSNYGYTF.

The chain employs TRBV19 and TRBJ2-7, with a possible D match to TRBD2 (5 bases). This CDR3 contains 13 residues. The germline V gene encodes CDR1 LNHDA and CDR2 SQIVND (reference sequence). V gave up 5 bases and J gave up 6 bases, with 14 bases separating them. The CDR3 sequence is CASSSDFWAEQYF. DNA of the CDR3: TGTGCCAGTAGTTCGGACTTTTGGGCCGAGCAGTACTTC.

The chain joins TRBV10-3 to TRBJ2-7, with a tentative D call TRBD2 (5 bases). CDR1 and CDR2 from the germline V gene are ENHRY and SYGVKD. V lost 3 bases and J 3 bases, leaving 6 bases between the germline ends. The CDR3 consists of 12 residues. The CDR3: CAISERGYEQYF. The DNA for the CDR3 is TGTGCCATCAGTGAACGGGGCTACGAGCAGTACTTC.

This clone appeared once. The chain recombines TRBV3-1 (or the pseudogene TRBV3-2) with TRBJ2-7, with TRBD1 as a possible D gene (6 bases). V was trimmed by 1 base and J by 5 bases, leaving 18 bases between them. The length of the CDR3 is 16 residues. The germline V gene has CDR1 LGHDT and CDR2 YNNKEL (reference sequence). CDR3 loop: CASSQARGNISNEQYF. The CDR3 coding sequence is TGTGCCAGCAGCCAAGCGAGGGGGAACATAAGTAACGAGCAGTACTTC.

The J gene is TRBJ1-1, the V gene TRBV14; D perhaps matches TRBD1 (5 bases). The CDR3 totals 14 residues. Between the trimmed V and J ends, which lost 1 base and 0 bases, there was a span of 6 bases. The germline gives CDR1 SGHDN, CDR2 FVKESK. This CDR3 is CASSQGQLNTEAFF. CDR3 nucleotides: TGTGCCAGCAGCCAAGGACAGCTGAACACTGAAGCTTTCTTT.

V gene TRBV18 combines with J gene TRBJ2-7; 8 bases line up with TRBD1. The CDR3 runs to 15 residues. V was pared by 4 bases and J by 4 bases, with 9 bases of the junction left unmatched. Germline lookup yields CDR1 KGHSH and CDR2 LQKENI. This CDR3 is CASSQETGVWYEQYF. CDR3 DNA sequence: TGTGCCAGCTCACAAGAGACAGGGGTTTGGTACGAGCAGTACTTC.

The J gene is TRBJ2-7, the V gene TRBV5-6, with TRBD1 matching over 8 bases. CDR3 length: 14 residues. Germline trimming cut 4 bases from V and 4 bases from J; bases unmatched to any gene: 7. Germline lookup yields CDR1 SGHDT and CDR2 YYEEEE. CDR3 sequence: CASSLTWTGYEQYF. In nucleotides, the CDR3 is TGTGCCAGCAGCCTCACCTGGACAGGGTACGAGCAGTACTTC.

The V call is TRBV5-1, the J call TRBJ1-5, with 7 bases fitting TRBD1. The CDR3 totals 14 residues. The trim removed 4 bases at V and 5 bases at J, leaving 6 bases unmatched. Germline CDR1 is SGHRS and CDR2 is YFSETQ. CDR3 nucleotides: TGCGCCAGCAGCCCTAGGGGGCCGCATCAGCCCCAGCATTTT. Its protein is CASSPRGPHQPQHF.

The chain links TRBV6-5 to TRBJ2-2; D is possibly TRBD2 (6 bases). The germline CDR1 and CDR2 sequences are MNHEY and SVGAGI. This CDR3 comprises 15 residues. V lost 6 bases and J lost 2, with 13 bases in between. CDR3 sequence reads: CASRVGTLNTGELFF. DNA of the CDR3: TGTGCCAGCAGGGTCGGGACTCTTAACACCGGGGAGCTGTTTTTT.